This T cell receptor (beta chain) was captured in a study of blood T cells in healthy people across ages. Researchers collected around 11 milliliters of peripheral blood from every single donor. Each sample used at least 6 million PBMCs. For the second PCR, which ran for about 7 to 11 cycles, a sample-barcoded 5' primer and a J-beta primer mix were used. A single record per CDR3 protein comes from TCRdb applying MiXCR to the 5' RACE reads. The table records roughly 720,000 distinct CDR3 sequences, around half of them present only once. This CDR3 comprises 15 residues. The V end lost 4 bases, the J end lost 0 bases, and 13 bases lay between the germline ends. Germline V gene sequence: CDR1 SGHRS, CDR2 YFSETQ.

The specimen was blood. The source is a man aged 80 or over in good health. The gene calls are TRBV5-1 and TRBJ2-5, with D perhaps matching TRBD2 (6 bases). The CDR3 sequence is CASSPGLRYQETQYF. CDR3 DNA: TGCGCCAGCAGCCCGGGACTTCGGTACCAAGAGACCCAGTACTTC.